This T cell receptor (beta chain) was captured in a study of cytomegalovirus exposure and HLA in healthy donors. The study's findings and limits: Later examination showed HLA-associated TCR beta chains had greater clonal expansion than equally common others. There were a few CMV-associated chains whose specificity for CMV antigens was confirmed in vitro. Upon later analysis, TCR association rates were observed to vary by HLA locus, being highest for DRB1 and lowest for HLA-C.

On this clone itself: The antigen is not known.

PCR amplification relied on 60 Vbeta primers (plus 13 Jbeta primers). The repertoire was sequenced with immunoSEQ multiplex PCR; TCRdb's copy has only in-frame clones and lacks some. The repertoire consists of around 19,000 clones, with 84% occurring once and the leading ten covering 20% to 25%. V lost 5 bases and J 7 bases, leaving 9 bases between the germline ends. The CDR3 is made up of 12 amino acids. The germline gives CDR1 PRHDT, CDR2 FYEKMQ (reference sequence). Sequences were obtained from PBMCs. This chain joins TRBV13 and TRBJ2-1; TRBD2 is a possible D gene (5 bases). This receptor was obtained from a human donor in good health. CDR3 DNA sequence: TGTGCCAGCAGCAGGACTGGAAATGAGCAGTTCTTC. It is translated as CASSRTGNEQFF.